These T cell receptor beta chains were read from a single sample in a study of human T cells and chemical hapten exposure. TCRdb called the RACE reads again in MiXCR, with one record for every CDR3 protein. The sample shows 270,000 or so distinct CDR3 sequences, around 7% of them seen only once. Here the sequenced sample was whole blood, taken in connection with sensitization to the hapten diphenylcyclopropenone (DPC). These TCRs come from a man aged 18 to 35 with alopecia areata. Some clones in this sample may be carry-over from other donors' samples. The CDR3 runs from the conserved cysteine through the conserved F or W. Fields, in order: V gene, J gene, CDR3 protein.

TRBV5-1	TRBJ1-4	CASSRTGHGVGREKLFF
TRBV20-1	TRBJ1-4	CSAAKEAQGAEKLFF
TRBV6-5	TRBJ2-7	CASSYGSGTGGYEQYF
TRBV7-9	TRBJ2-2	CASSLGTAKTGELFF
TRBV6-6	TRBJ2-7	CASSTERDTYEQYF
TRBV12-3/TRBV12-4	TRBJ2-7	CASSFYRDSSYEQYF
TRBV12-3/TRBV12-4	TRBJ1-1	CASSHNRGRGTEAFF
TRBV12-3/TRBV12-4	TRBJ2-1	CASSTGLANEQFF
TRBV28	TRBJ2-3	CASRQGPEGDTQYF
TRBV5-1	TRBJ2-5	CASSLDIPGHLRRGETQYF
TRBV7-9	TRBJ2-5	CASSLGGPGATQYF
TRBV7-3	TRBJ1-1	CASSSGQGLKAFF
TRBV5-1	TRBJ1-3	CASSLETRRSGNTIYF
TRBV28	TRBJ2-7	CASSSAGTGGTSYEQYF
TRBV6-5	TRBJ2-7	CASNRDRRSIYEQYF
TRBV5-1	TRBJ1-1	CASSLEGVSTEAFF
TRBV24-1	TRBJ2-2	CATSDPRGRTGELFF
TRBV2	TRBJ1-3	CASSEGRETGNTIYF
TRBV27	TRBJ2-6	CASSPSGSRSGANVLTF
TRBV6-6	TRBJ1-3	CASSGPGDTIYF
TRBV7-2	TRBJ1-2	CASSLQQTDNYGYTF
TRBV7-2	TRBJ1-5	CASSWTGSRGQPQHF
TRBV11-2	TRBJ2-1	CASSLDPTLHNEQFF
TRBV10-3	TRBJ2-1	CATGPGTGFYNEQFF
TRBV5-1	TRBJ2-2	CASSLSGDTGELFF
TRBV18	TRBJ2-4	CASSPDQYEQGATKNIQYF
TRBV6-6	TRBJ2-7	CASSYFPGLSRYEQYF
TRBV27	TRBJ2-7	CASVGVLDYEQYF
TRBV12-3/TRBV12-4	TRBJ1-4	CASAIRETSEKLFF
TRBV29-1	TRBJ1-1	CSVEIEGGFTEAFF
TRBV9	TRBJ1-2	CASSLGRVFDGYTF
TRBV28	TRBJ2-1	CASTLAGKDNEQFF
TRBV4-3	TRBJ1-1	CASSLQSEGARTEAFF
TRBV7-9	TRBJ2-1	CASSLAGTGNEQFF
TRBV6-2/TRBV6-3	TRBJ1-1	CASSVAGTKNTEAFF
TRBV4-3	TRBJ2-6	CASSQVHSSGANVLTF
TRBV5-1	TRBJ2-1	CASSSVRGPNNEQFF
TRBV12-3/TRBV12-4	TRBJ2-7	CASSLLSGGYEQYF
TRBV6-2/TRBV6-3	TRBJ1-2	CASSYSNREDYGYTF
TRBV18	TRBJ2-3	CASGPPGAHPDTQYF
TRBV6-5	TRBJ2-5	CASIWHSKYLQSTLQETQYF
TRBV7-2	TRBJ2-3	CASSPRTGGADTQYF
TRBV28	TRBJ2-2	CASSPLGNTGELFF
TRBV29-1	TRBJ2-5	CSVEEFSDVETQYF
TRBV7-2	TRBJ2-1	CASSSERGGYNEQFF
TRBV7-9	TRBJ2-2	CASSLFQGAIRKNTGELFF
TRBV20-1	TRBJ1-1	CSAPLQGTAEAFF
TRBV7-9	TRBJ1-1	CASSEGTTTEAFF
TRBV5-6	TRBJ1-6	CASSFKDRQNSPLHF
TRBV7-7	TRBJ1-4	CASSLAADEKLFF
TRBV7-6	TRBJ1-1	CASSQNSGGNTEAFF
TRBV29-1	TRBJ2-7	CSVPAGPSSYEQYF
TRBV7-9	TRBJ2-1	CASSPLPSYNEQFF
TRBV20-1	TRBJ2-5	CSARGSWETQYF